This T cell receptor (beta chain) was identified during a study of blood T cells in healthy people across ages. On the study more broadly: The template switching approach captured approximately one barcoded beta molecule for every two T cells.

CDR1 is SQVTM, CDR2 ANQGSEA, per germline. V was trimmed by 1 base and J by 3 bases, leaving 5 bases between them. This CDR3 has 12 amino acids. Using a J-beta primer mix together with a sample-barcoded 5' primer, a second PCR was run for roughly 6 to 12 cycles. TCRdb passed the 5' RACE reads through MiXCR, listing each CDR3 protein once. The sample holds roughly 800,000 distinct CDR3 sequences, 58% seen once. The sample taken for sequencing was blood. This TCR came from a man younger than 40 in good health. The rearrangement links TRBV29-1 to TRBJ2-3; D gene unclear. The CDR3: CSVEAGTDTQYF. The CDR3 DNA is TGCAGCGTTGAAGCCGGGACAGATACGCAGTATTTT.